This T cell receptor beta chain was obtained from a study of early stage breast cancer tumors. Study background: Average read coverage per sample was roughly 10-fold.

This clone was seen just once. Generated by immunoSEQ multiplex PCR, the TCRdb table keeps only in-frame clones and is missing some. Of roughly 30,000 clones detected, almost 75% appear once; the ten largest clones hold 4% to 5%. V was trimmed by 4 bases and J by 10 bases, leaving 15 bases between them. CDR3 length: 13 residues. CDR1 and CDR2 from the germline V gene are SGHDT and YYEEEE. This chain links TRBV5-6 with TRBJ2-1; D remains unclear. Sequenced: blood. The source is a person aged 40 to 49 with breast cancer. The CDR3 bases are TGTGCCAGCAGCCCCCCAGTGGACCAAGAGCAGTTCTTC. Its protein product is CASSPPVDQEQFF.